The entry that follows covers one T cell receptor beta chain sequence. This entry comes from a study of blood T cell repertoires in COVID-19. Study context: Material from acute and convalescent COVID-19 was sourced from the United States, Italy and Spain. Sample material is recorded as cDNA or gDNA derived from T cells, B-cell-depleted T cells, or PBMCs.

In the study's own analysis: Counts of nucleated cells, estimated from reference gene primer amplification, were obtained. Profiling relied on immunoSEQ multiplex PCR, and the TCRdb table lists in-frame clones only, not all of them. The D gene and trimming were derived from the DNA, and the V and J assignments and clone size from that table. The sample lists 150,000 to 200,000 clones; approximately 74% were seen once. Trimming pared 2 bases from V and 0 bases from J, leaving 14 bases between. The germline CDR1 and CDR2 sequences are MDHEN and SYDVKM. The CDR3 totals 17 residues. The sequencing input was peripheral blood. The clonotype comes from a woman of 80 years or more with acute or convalescent COVID-19. The gene calls are TRBV28 and TRBJ1-5; possible D gene TRBD1, 6 bases. The CDR3 loop is CASSLPGTRVSNQPQHF. The CDR3 region has the DNA TGTGCCAGCAGTTTACCAGGGACACGGGTTAGCAATCAGCCCCAGCATTTT.